Listed below are T cell receptor beta chains from one sample, sequenced in a study of T cell responses to AZD1222 COVID-19 vaccine. TCRdb keeps only in-frame clones here, not all; method: immunoSEQ multiplex PCR. The table shows roughly 150,000 clones, with around nine tenths occurring only once. Material: peripheral blood, obtained on day 0 of AZD1222 vaccination. These receptors all stem from an adult in good health. CDR3s include the opening cysteine and the closing phenylalanine or tryptophan. The D gene is left open where the match is weak. Some rows mark clone size as missing; the rest say once, few, many or name a class of expanded clone.

V,size,D,J,DNA,CDR3
TRBV15,.,TRBD2,TRBJ2-7,TGTGCCACCAGCAGAGATTCGGCGGCTAGCGGGAGGATCCACGAGCAGTACTTC,CATSRDSAASGRIHEQYF
TRBV14,.,TRBD2,TRBJ2-1,TGTGCCAGCAGCCCTAGCGGGAGCGCGTACAATGAGCAGTTCTTC,CASSPSGSAYNEQFF
TRBV28,.,TRBD2,TRBJ2-1,TGTGCCAGCATATCGCTTAGCGGGAGGTGGTACAATGAGCAGTTCTTC,CASISLSGRWYNEQFF
TRBV29-1,few,.,TRBJ1-1,TGCAGCGTTTCAGGAATTGGGGGTATGAACACTGAAGCTTTCTTT,CSVSGIGGMNTEAFF
TRBV20-1,.,.,TRBJ2-7,TGCAGTGCTAGTGGCGGGATGTCCTCCTACGAGCAGTACTTC,CSASGGMSSYEQYF
TRBV28,.,.,TRBJ1-2,TGTGCCAGCAGCTTACAGGTGCATGAGGTTGGCTACACCTTC,CASSLQVHEVGYTF
TRBV2,.,.,TRBJ1-5,TGTGCCAGTTCTAGTGGTGGGTTGGGGCAGCCCCAGCATTTT,CASSSGGLGQPQHF
TRBV28,.,TRBD1,TRBJ2-2,TGTGCCAGCAGTTTTAGAGGGACAGGGTCCGGGGAGCTGTTTTTT,CASSFRGTGSGELFF
TRBV10-3,.,.,TRBJ1-1,TGTGCCATCAGTGTCGCCGGGACGGCAAACACTGAAGCTTTCTTT,CAISVAGTANTEAFF
TRBV25-1,.,TRBD2,TRBJ2-2,TGTGCCAGCAGTACCCAGAGCGGGATGTTCACCGGGGAGCTGTTTTTT,CASSTQSGMFTGELFF
TRBV6-6,.,TRBD1,TRBJ1-1,TGTGCCAGCAGAAACAGGGGAGTAACTGAAGCTTTCTTT,CASRNRGVTEAFF
TRBV30,.,TRBD1,TRBJ1-1,TGTGCCTGGACGACAGGGTGGTTCACTGAAGCTTTCTTT,CAWTTGWFTEAFF
TRBV9,.,TRBD1,TRBJ1-2,TGTGCCAGCAGCGGCCTACGGACAGGAAAGGGGGTCTATGGCTACACCTTC,CASSGLRTGKGVYGYTF
TRBV2,.,.,TRBJ1-5,TGTGCCAGCAGTGAGGGGCCCCGCGGGGCGGAAAGCAATCAGCCCCAGCATTTT,CASSEGPRGAESNQPQHF
TRBV5-1,.,TRBD1,TRBJ2-1,TGCGCCAGCAGCGGTGGACAGGGGGCGTACAATGAGCAGTTCTTC,CASSGGQGAYNEQFF
TRBV28,.,.,TRBJ1-6,TGTGCCAGCAGTGTTGGACAGCTGAAGGCCTCACCCCTCCACTTT,CASSVGQLKASPLHF
TRBV12-3/TRBV12-4,.,TRBD2,TRBJ2-7,TGTGCCAGCAGCTGGGGGGGGGAGCAGTACTTC,CASSWGGEQYF
TRBV7-6,once,TRBD1,TRBJ2-7,TGTGCCAGCAGCTCTATTGGACAGGGAGGCTACGAGCAGTACTTC,CASSSIGQGGYEQYF
TRBV2,.,TRBD1,TRBJ1-6,TGTGCCAGCAGGTCGACAGGGGGCGAAAATTCACCCCTCCACTTT,CASRSTGGENSPLHF
TRBV5-6,.,.,TRBJ1-3,TGTGCCAGCAGCATCGGACTCTCTGGAAACACCATATATTTT,CASSIGLSGNTIYF
TRBV5-4,.,.,TRBJ2-3,TGTGCCAGCAGCGCCGAAACGGGGCGAGGGGGAACAGATACGCAGTATTTT,CASSAETGRGGTDTQYF
TRBV12-3/TRBV12-4,.,.,TRBJ1-1,TGTGCCAGCAGTCCCTCGGCCACTGAAGCTTTCTTT,CASSPSATEAFF